These T cell receptor beta chains were read from a single sample in a study of breast tumors, draining lymph nodes, adjacent tissues. Using its own MiXCR run on the multiplex PCR reads, TCRdb lists one record per CDR3 protein. The data show fewer than 250,000 distinct CDR3 sequences, with 32% seen just once and just over 1.4% held by the top ten. Material: axillary lymph node tissue. Receptors were obtained from a female donor with breast cancer. Some clones in this sample may be carry-over from other donors' samples. CDR3s include the opening cysteine and the closing phenylalanine or tryptophan. A D gene is named only where the DNA matches it firmly. The listing skips clone size in some rows; elsewhere it reads once, few, many or a size class.

V	size	J	D	DNA	CDR3
TRBV25-1	many	TRBJ2-1	TRBD2	TGTGCCAGCAGTATACGGACTAGCGGGGACAATGAGCAGTTCTTC	CASSIRTSGDNEQFF
TRBV6-1	NA	TRBJ2-7	NA	TGTGCCAGCAGTCAAGCGGGCGGGACGGAAGACTACGAGCAGTACTTC	CASSQAGGTEDYEQYF
TRBV19	many	TRBJ2-7	NA	TGTGCCAGTAGTTTAACCTCAGGATTCCACTACGAGCAGTACTTC	CASSLTSGFHYEQYF
TRBV27	many	TRBJ2-7	TRBD2	TGTGCCAGCAGTCCCTGGGGGACTAGCTCCTACGAGCAGTACTTC	CASSPWGTSSYEQYF
TRBV3-1	many	TRBJ1-4	NA	TGTGCCAGCAGCGTCCCGACGGGGTTGGGTGAAAAACTGTTTTTT	CASSVPTGLGEKLFF
TRBV6-5	NA	TRBJ1-1	NA	TGTGCCAGCAGTTATGCGACGGCCCAGGGCACTGAAGCTTTCTTT	CASSYATAQGTEAFF
TRBV4-1	many	TRBJ2-7	TRBD2	TGCGCCAGCAGCCAAGGTCCGTTGGGGGGGTCCGACTACGAGCAGTACTTC	CASSQGPLGGSDYEQYF
TRBV19	many	TRBJ2-1	TRBD1	TGTGCCAGTAGGCCAGGACAGGGGTTGATGCAGTTCTTC	CASRPGQGLMQFF
TRBV5-1	many	TRBJ2-7	TRBD1	TGCGCCAGCAGCTTGGAGGGACAGGCCTCCTACGAGCAGTACTTC	CASSLEGQASYEQYF
TRBV2	many	TRBJ1-5	NA	TGTGCCAGCAGTGAAGCGGGTCGATCCGGGGGGCCCCAGCATTTT	CASSEAGRSGGPQHF
TRBV24-1	many	TRBJ2-7	TRBD1	TGTGCCACCAGTGATTCCCGGGACAGGGCCTACGAGCAGTACTTC	CATSDSRDRAYEQYF
TRBV11-3	many	TRBJ2-2	TRBD1	TGTGCCAGCAGCAAACGACAGGGGGCGGGCACCGGGGAGCTGTTTTTT	CASSKRQGAGTGELFF
TRBV9	many	TRBJ2-7	TRBD1	TGTGCCAGCAGCGTAGGATTGAGTTTTCCGGACAGGGGCCCTACCTACGAGCAGTACTTC	CASSVGLSFPDRGPTYEQYF
TRBV19	NA	TRBJ1-6	NA	TGTGCCAGTAGTACACGGGGCGTGGATAATTCACCCCTCCACTTT	CASSTRGVDNSPLHF
TRBV7-9	many	TRBJ2-2	TRBD2	TGTGCCAGCTCGTTAGGCAGCGGGAGGAAGGCCGGGGAGCTGTTTTTT	CASSLGSGRKAGELFF
TRBV24-1	few	TRBJ1-1	NA	TGTGCCACCAGCGACTCGACAAGGATGAACACTGAAGCTTTCTTT	CATSDSTRMNTEAFF
TRBV6-1	NA	TRBJ2-1	NA	TGTGCCAGCAGTCAACAAGGAAGGACTCGCTACAATGAGCAGTTCTTC	CASSQQGRTRYNEQFF
TRBV7-9	many	TRBJ2-7	TRBD1	TGTGCCAGCAGCTCGGGACAGGGGCGACTCTACGAGCAGTACTTC	CASSSGQGRLYEQYF
TRBV6-1	NA	TRBJ2-2	NA	TGTGCCAGTGGTCGCGGGTTGATTGGGACCGGGGAGCTGTTTTTT	CASGRGLIGTGELFF
TRBV10-2	many	TRBJ2-3	TRBD1	TGCGCCAGCCAGGGGGCTGCAGATACGCAGTATTTT	CASQGAADTQYF
TRBV10-3	many	TRBJ2-7	NA	TGTGCCATCAGTGATTGGAGACCGGGGGACTACGAGCAGTACTTC	CAISDWRPGDYEQYF
TRBV19	few	TRBJ2-3	TRBD2	TGTGCCAGTAGTAGAACCCCCCCTAGAGCGGGAGTCGCAGATACGCAGTATTTT	CASSRTPPRAGVADTQYF
TRBV20-1	many	TRBJ2-1	NA	TGCAGTGCTAGAGGCGGGAATTCGTGGACGGGAACGTACAATGAGCAGTTCTTC	CSARGGNSWTGTYNEQFF
TRBV4-1	many	TRBJ1-3	NA	TGCGCCAGCAGCCAAGTAGGGCTGGGGAACACCATATATTTT	CASSQVGLGNTIYF
TRBV6-6	many	TRBJ1-2	NA	TGTGCCAGCAGTTACTCGTCGTTTGCAGCCGACACCTTC	CASSYSSFAADTF
TRBV20-1	many	TRBJ1-2	TRBD1	TGCAGTGCGATCACCTGGGACAGGGCGAAAAGTCACTATGGCTACACCTTC	CSAITWDRAKSHYGYTF
TRBV4-1	many	TRBJ2-2	TRBD2	TGCGCCAGCAGTAAGAGGACTAGCGGGAACACCGGGGAGCTGTTTTTT	CASSKRTSGNTGELFF
TRBV30	many	TRBJ2-3	NA	TGTGCCTGGAGTGTACTGCGAGACTTAAGCACAGATACGCAGTATTTT	CAWSVLRDLSTDTQYF
TRBV10-3	many	TRBJ2-2	NA	TGTGCCATCAGCGCTTATATAGGTAACACCGGGGAGCTGTTTTTT	CAISAYIGNTGELFF
TRBV5-5	few	TRBJ1-6	TRBD1	TGTGCCAGCAGCGTAACAGGGGGCGCAAATAATTCACCCCTCCACTTT	CASSVTGGANNSPLHF
TRBV2	NA	TRBJ1-5	NA	TGTGCCAGCAGTGAAGCCTCAGGGGGCAATCAGCCCCAGCATTTT	CASSEASGGNQPQHF
TRBV6-1	many	TRBJ2-5	TRBD1	TGTGCCAGCAGTGGGACCGGGACAGCTCAAGAGACCCAGTACTTC	CASSGTGTAQETQYF
TRBV12-3/TRBV12-4	many	TRBJ2-7	TRBD2	TGTGCCAGCAGTTCTGGCGGGAGCGAGCAGTACTTC	CASSSGGSEQYF